This entry features one T cell receptor beta chain sequence. The data originate from a study of T cells in tuberculosis. Study-level findings and limits: T cells binding CD1B-GMM tetramer weakly possibly escaped the sort.

Sequencing of TCR-alpha and TCR-beta chains was unpaired. The repertoire was sequenced with immunoSEQ multiplex PCR; TCRdb's copy has only in-frame clones and lacks some. The data contain tens of thousands of clones, under 95% of them singletons. After thawing and overnight rest, PBMC were stained with GMM-loaded CD1B tetramer, viability dye and anti-CD3 for sorting. The lipid loaded on the CD1B tetramers was C32 glucose monomycolate from Rhodococcus equi. CD14-expressing monocytes were removed from PBMC before cryopreservation and sorting. About 100,000 tetramer-negative cells were sorted from each donor. This sequence was found in an adult woman with latent tuberculosis. Material: CD1b-GMM tetramer-negative cells sorted from PBMCs.

CDR3 DNA sequence: TGTGCCAGCTCACGGACCGGGACAGTGGACGAGCAGTACTTC. This translates into CASSRTGTVDEQYF. The chain recombines TRBV18 with TRBJ2-7; 7 nucleotides agree with TRBD1. The CDR3 has 14 residues. The germline V gene encodes CDR1 KGHSH and CDR2 LQKENI. V trimming: 4 bases; J trimming: 5 bases; junction bases outside the gene matches: 8.